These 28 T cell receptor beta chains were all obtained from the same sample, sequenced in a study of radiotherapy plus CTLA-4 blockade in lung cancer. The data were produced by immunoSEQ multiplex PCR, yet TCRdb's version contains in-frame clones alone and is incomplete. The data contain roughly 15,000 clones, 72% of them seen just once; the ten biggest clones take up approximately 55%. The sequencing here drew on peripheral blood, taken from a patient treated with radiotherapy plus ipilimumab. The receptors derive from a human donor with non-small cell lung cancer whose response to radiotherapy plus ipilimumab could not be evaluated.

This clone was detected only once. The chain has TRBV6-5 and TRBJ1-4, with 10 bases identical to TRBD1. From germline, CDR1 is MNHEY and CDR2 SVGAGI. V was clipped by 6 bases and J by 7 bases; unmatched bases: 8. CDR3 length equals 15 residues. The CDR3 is CASSLTRDRGEKLFF. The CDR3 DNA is TGTGCCAGCAGCCTCACCCGGGACAGGGGTGAAAAACTGTTTTTT.

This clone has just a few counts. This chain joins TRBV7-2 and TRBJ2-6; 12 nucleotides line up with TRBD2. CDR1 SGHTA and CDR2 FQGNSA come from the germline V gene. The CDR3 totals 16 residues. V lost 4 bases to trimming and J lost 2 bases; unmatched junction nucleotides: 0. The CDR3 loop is CASSSSGGAGANVLTF. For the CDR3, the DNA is TGTGCCAGCAGCTCTAGCGGGGGGGCTGGGGCCAACGTCCTGACTTTC.

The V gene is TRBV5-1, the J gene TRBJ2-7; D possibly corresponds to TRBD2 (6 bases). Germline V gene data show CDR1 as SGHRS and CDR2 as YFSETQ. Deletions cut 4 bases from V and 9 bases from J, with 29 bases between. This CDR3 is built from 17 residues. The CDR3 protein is CASSPGVSPGSSPRQYF. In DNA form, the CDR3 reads TGCGCCAGCAGCCCGGGGGTGTCGCCAGGGTCGTCTCCCAGGCAGTACTTC.

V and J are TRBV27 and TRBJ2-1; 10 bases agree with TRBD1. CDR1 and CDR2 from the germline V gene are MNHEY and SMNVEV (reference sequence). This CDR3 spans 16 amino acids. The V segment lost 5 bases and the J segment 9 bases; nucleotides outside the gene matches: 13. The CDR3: CASSMTPGQGRLEQFF. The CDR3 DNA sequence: TGTGCCAGCAGTATGACTCCGGGACAGGGGCGGCTTGAGCAGTTCTTC.

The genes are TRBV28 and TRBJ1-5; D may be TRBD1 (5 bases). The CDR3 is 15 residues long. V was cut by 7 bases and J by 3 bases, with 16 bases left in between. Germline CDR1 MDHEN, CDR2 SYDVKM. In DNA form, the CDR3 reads TGTGCCAGCACCCTTGGGGCAGGGCTCAATCAGCCCCAGCATTTT. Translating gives CASTLGAGLNQPQHF.

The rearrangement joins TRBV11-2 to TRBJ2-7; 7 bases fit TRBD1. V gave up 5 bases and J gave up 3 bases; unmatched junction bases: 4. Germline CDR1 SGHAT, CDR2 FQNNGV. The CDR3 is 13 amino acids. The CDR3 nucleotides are TGTGCCAGCAGCCGGGACAGAGACTACGAGCAGTACGTC. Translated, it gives CASSRDRDYEQYV.

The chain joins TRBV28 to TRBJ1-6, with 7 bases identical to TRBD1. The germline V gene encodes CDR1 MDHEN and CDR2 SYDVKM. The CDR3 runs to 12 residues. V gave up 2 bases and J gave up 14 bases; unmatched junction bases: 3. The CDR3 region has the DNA TGTGCCAGCAGTTTACCCAGGGGGGCCCTCCACTTT. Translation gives CASSLPRGALHF.

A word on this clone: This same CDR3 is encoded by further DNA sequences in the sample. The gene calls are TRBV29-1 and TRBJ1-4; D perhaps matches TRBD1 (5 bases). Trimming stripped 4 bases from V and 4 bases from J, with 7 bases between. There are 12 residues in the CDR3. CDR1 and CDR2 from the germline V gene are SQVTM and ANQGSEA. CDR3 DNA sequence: TGCAGCGTTGTCCAGGGTAATGAAAAACTGTTTTTT. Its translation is CSVVQGNEKLFF. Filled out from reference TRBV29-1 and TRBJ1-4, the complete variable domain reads SAVISQKPSRDICQRGTSLTIQCQVDSQVTMMFWYRQQPGQSLTLIATANQGSEATYESGFVIDKFPISRPNLTFSTLTVSNMSPEDSSIYLCSVVQGNEKLFFGSGTQLSVL.

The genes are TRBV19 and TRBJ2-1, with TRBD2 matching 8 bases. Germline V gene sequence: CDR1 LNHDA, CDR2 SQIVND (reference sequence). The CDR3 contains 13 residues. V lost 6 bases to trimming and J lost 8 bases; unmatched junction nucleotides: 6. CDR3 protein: CASSGLAGDEQFF. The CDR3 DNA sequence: TGTGCCAGTAGCGGACTAGCAGGGGATGAGCAGTTCTTC. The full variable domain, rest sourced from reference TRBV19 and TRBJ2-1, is DGGITQSPKYLFRKEGQNVTLSCEQNLNHDAMYWYRQDPGQGLRLIYYSQIVNDFQKGDIAEGYSVSREKKESFPLTVTSAQKNPTAFYLCASSGLAGDEQFFGPGTRLTVL.

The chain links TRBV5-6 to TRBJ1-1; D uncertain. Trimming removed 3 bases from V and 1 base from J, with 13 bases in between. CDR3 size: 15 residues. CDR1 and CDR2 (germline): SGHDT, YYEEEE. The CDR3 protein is CASSSREVRNTEAFF. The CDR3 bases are TGTGCCAGCAGCTCAAGGGAGGTAAGGAACACTGAAGCTTTCTTT.

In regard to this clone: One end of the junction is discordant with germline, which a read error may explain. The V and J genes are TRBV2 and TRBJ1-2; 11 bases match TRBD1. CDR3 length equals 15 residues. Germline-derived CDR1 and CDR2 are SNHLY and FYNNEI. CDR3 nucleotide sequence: TGTGCCAGCAGTAAAGTCGGAGGGACAGGGGGTTCCAGTGGCTTC. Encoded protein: CASSKVGGTGGSSGF. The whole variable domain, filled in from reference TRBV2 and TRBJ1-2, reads EPEVTQTPSHQVTQMGQEVILRCVPISNHLYFYWYRQILGQKVEFLVSFYNNEISEKSEIFDDQFSVERPDGSNFTLKIRSTKLEDSAMYFCASSKVGGTGGSSGFGSGTRLTVV.

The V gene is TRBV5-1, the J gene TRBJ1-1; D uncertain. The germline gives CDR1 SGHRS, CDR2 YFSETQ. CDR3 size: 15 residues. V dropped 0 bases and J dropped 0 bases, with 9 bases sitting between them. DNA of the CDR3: TGCGCCAGCAGCTTGGCCGGCGGCATGAACACTGAAGCTTTCTTT. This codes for CASSLAGGMNTEAFF.

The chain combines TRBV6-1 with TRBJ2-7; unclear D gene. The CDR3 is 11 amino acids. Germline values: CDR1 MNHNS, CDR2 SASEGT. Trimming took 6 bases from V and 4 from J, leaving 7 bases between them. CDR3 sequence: CASSLMYEQYF. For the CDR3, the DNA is TGTGCCAGCAGCCTTATGTACGAGCAGTACTTC.

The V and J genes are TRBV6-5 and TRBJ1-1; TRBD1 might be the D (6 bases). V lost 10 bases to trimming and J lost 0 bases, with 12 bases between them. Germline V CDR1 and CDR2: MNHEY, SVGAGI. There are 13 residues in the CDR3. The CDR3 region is CAIGRGMNTEAFF. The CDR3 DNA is TGTGCCATCGGGAGGGGGATGAACACTGAAGCTTTCTTT.

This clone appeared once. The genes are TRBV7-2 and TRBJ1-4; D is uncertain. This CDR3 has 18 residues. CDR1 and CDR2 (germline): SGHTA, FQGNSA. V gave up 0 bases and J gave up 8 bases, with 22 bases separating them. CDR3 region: CASSLAARAPILWEKLFF. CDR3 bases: TGTGCCAGCAGCTTAGCTGCGAGGGCTCCGATCTTATGGGAAAAACTGTTTTTT.

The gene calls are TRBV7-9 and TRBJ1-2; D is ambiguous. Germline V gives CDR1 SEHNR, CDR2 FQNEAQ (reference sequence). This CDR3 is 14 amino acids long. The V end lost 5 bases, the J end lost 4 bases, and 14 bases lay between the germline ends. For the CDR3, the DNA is TGTGCCAGCAGCCCAAGCGCGGCCTCCTATGGCTACACCTTC. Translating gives CASSPSAASYGYTF.

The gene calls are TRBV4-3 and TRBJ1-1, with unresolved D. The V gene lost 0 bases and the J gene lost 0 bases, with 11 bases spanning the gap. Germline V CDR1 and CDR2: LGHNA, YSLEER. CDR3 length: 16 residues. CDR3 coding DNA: TGCGCCAGCAGCCAAGATGTGAACAGCTTGAACACTGAAGCTTTCTTT. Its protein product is CASSQDVNSLNTEAFF.

The CDR3 reads CASSMGRAETQYF. CDR3 coding DNA: TGTGCCAGTAGTATGGGGAGGGCAGAGACCCAGTACTTC. The rearrangement uses TRBV19 and TRBJ2-5; 7 bases line up with TRBD2. J gave up 4 bases and V 3 bases, and 2 bases lay outside the gene matches. Per the germline V gene, CDR1 is LNHDA and CDR2 is SQIVND (reference sequence). The CDR3 loop spans 13 amino acids.

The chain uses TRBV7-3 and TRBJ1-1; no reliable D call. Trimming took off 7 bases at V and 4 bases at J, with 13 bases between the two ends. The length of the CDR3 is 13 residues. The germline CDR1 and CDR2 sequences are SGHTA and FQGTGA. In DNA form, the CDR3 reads TGTGCCAGCAACTCCGATCCGGGCACTGAAGCTTTCTTT. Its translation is CASNSDPGTEAFF.

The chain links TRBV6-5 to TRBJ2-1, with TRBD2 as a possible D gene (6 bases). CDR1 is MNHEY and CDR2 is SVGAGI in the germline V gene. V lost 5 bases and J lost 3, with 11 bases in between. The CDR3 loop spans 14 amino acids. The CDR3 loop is CASSTAGIYNEQFF. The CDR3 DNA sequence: TGTGCCAGCAGTACGGCGGGGATCTACAATGAGCAGTTCTTC.

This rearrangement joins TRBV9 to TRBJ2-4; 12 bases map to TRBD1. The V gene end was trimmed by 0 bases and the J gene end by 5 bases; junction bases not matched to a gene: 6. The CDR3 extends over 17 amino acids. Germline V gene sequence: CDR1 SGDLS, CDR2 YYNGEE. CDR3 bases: TGTGCCAGCAGCGTAGTCGGGACAGGGGGCCCCCAAAACATTCAGTACTTC. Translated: CASSVVGTGGPQNIQYF.

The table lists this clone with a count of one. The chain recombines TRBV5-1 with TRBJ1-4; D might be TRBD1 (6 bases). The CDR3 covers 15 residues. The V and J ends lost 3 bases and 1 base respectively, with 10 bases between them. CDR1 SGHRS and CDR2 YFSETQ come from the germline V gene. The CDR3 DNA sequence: TGCGCCAGCAGCTCCCAGACAGGAACTAATGAAAAACTGTTTTTT. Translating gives CASSSQTGTNEKLFF.

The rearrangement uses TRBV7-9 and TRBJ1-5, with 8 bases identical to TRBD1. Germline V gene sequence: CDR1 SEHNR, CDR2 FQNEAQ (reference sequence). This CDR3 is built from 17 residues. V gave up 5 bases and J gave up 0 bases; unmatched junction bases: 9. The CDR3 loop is CASSPLTGGYSNQPQHF. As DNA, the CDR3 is TGTGCCAGCAGCCCCCTTACAGGGGGTTATAGCAATCAGCCCCAGCATTTT.

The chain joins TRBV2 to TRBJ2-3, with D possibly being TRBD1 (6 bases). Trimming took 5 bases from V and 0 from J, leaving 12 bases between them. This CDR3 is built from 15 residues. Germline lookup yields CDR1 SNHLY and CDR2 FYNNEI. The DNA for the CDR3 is TGTGCCAGCAGTCGGACAGTGGCTAGCACAGATACGCAGTATTTT. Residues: CASSRTVASTDTQYF.

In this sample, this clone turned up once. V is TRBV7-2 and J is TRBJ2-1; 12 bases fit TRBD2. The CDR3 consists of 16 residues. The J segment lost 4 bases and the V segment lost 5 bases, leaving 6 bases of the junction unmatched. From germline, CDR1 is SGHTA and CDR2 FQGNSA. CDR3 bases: TGTGCCAGCAGCCTTGGACTAGCGGGGAGTTACAATGAGCAGTTCTTC. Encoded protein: CASSLGLAGSYNEQFF.

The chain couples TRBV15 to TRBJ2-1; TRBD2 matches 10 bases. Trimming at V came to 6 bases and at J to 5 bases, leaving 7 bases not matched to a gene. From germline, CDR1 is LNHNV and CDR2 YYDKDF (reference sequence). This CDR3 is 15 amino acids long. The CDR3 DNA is TGTGCCACCAGTGCTTGGACTAGCGGTGACAATGAGCAGTTCTTC. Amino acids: CATSAWTSGDNEQFF.

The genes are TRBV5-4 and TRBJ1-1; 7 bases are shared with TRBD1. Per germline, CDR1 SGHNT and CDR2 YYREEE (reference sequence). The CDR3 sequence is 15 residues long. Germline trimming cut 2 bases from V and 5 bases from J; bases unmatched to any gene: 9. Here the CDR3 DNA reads TGTGCCAGCAGCTTAAACAGGGGCTTAATAACTGAAGCTTTCTTT. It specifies CASSLNRGLITEAFF. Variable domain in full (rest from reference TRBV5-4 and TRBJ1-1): ETGVTQSPTHLIKTRGQQVTLRCSSQSGHNTVSWYQQALGQGPQFIFQYYREEENGRGNFPPRFSGLQFPNYSSELNVNALELDDSALYLCASSLNRGLITEAFFGQGTRLTVV.

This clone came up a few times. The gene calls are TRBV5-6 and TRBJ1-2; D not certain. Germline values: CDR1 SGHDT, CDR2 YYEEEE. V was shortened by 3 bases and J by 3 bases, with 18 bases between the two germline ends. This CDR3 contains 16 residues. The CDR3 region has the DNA TGTGCCAGCAGCTACTCCTCGGGGAGCGTGTACTATGGCTACACCTTC. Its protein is CASSYSSGSVYYGYTF.